The T cell receptor (beta chain) described here comes from a study of blood T cell repertoires in COVID-19 (dated by TCRdb to the early 2020s). Some background on the complete study: Collaborator samples came from the United States, Italy and Spain and covered acute and convalescent phases of COVID-19. The material from the prospective study consisted of cDNA or gDNA derived from T cells, B-cell-depleted T cells, or PBMCs. The dataset comprised deeply sampled blood TCRbeta repertoires from subjects exposed to, actively infected with, or recovered from COVID-19. A freely available public database, intended as a resource for researchers studying the immune response to SARS-CoV-2, is where the repertoires were released. Samples came from the ongoing ImmuneRACE study (first 160 participants) plus 1,254 subjects from 6 global collaborators. The sample metadata nearly always contained a de-identified subject ID, COVID-19 status, age in years and sex. Where available, HLA class I and class II types were obtained from metadata supplied by the sample provider rather than from assay-based typing.

One collaborating source in Seattle enrolled patients while the patients were actively infected and followed the patients over time throughout the course of disease. The collaborating institutions used their own protocols to collect whole blood in K2EDTA tubes. Collaborator samples were shipped for TCRbeta analysis as frozen whole blood, isolated PBMCs, or DNA extracted from either sample type. There are 16 amino acids in the CDR3, from cysteine to phenylalanine inclusive. Kept here is only the CDR3 DNA, which spans 48 bases and is read in frame from base 1. Looking up the germline V gene yields CDR1 MNHNS and CDR2 SASEGT. This clone has more than one count but fewer than ten. Its antigen remains undetermined. The junction departs from the called germline gene at one end, perhaps through a read error. Findings and caveats that apply to the study as a whole: Clinical and demographic metadata were provided uncurated, with the amount varying by source and participant.

TCRbeta CDR3 regions were amplified from genomic DNA by means of the immunoSEQ Assay, a bias-controlled multiplex PCR. Per the source publication's procedure: Within the assay, amplification of reference gene primers was used to estimate how many nucleated cells each sample contained. Sequence reads were collapsed and filtered to measure the absolute abundance of every unique TCRbeta CDR3 rearrangement. For each sample, productive Simpson clonality was calculated as the square root of Simpson's diversity index across productive rearrangements. This immuneACCESS table, as held by TCRdb, lists in-frame sequences with V and J called but not all clones. Of the missing ones, under half trace to an unresolved V gene in checked studies; the others have no known cause. V and J calls and clone size follow that table, whereas D and trimming were derived from the DNA. This sample is represented by approximately 350,000 clones; more than 75% of them were singletons. The ten biggest clones cover over 6% of the sample.

Sequences were obtained from peripheral blood. The source of this sequence is a woman aged 45-65 years with COVID-19, enrolled during active disease. The V and J genes are TRBV6-1 and TRBJ1-2; 12 central bases correspond to TRBD1. The nucleotide sequence reads TGTGCCAGCAGTAAAGCGGGACAGGGGGCTTTCAGTGGCTACACCTTC. This yields the protein CASSKAGQGAFSGYTF.